The 19 T cell receptor beta chains below were found in one sample sequenced in a study of PD-1 blockade in classical Hodgkin lymphoma. Each and every patient relapsed after autologous stem cell transplantation, and patients got differing brentuximab vedotin exposure. Magnetic depletion of unwanted cells isolated CD4+ T cells from thawed PBMCs. This table comes from immunoSEQ multiplex PCR, and its TCRdb copy is limited to in-frame clones, with some not included. The table lists around 17,000 clones, around four fifths of them singletons. The sample here was CD4+ T cells from blood, taken at baseline. The receptors stem from a human donor with classical Hodgkin lymphoma.

The chain carries TRBV7-3 and TRBJ2-7, with 12 positions matching TRBD2. Per germline, CDR1 SGHTA and CDR2 FQGTGA. With V trimmed by 8 bases and J by 2 bases, 1 base remained unmatched. This CDR3 contains 13 residues. CDR3 region: CASWTSGTYEQYF. Here the CDR3 DNA reads TGTGCCAGCTGGACTAGCGGGACCTACGAGCAGTACTTC. Full variable domain (outside the CDR3, taken from reference TRBV7-3 and TRBJ2-7): GAGVSQTPSNKVTEKGKYVELRCDPISGHTALYWYRQSLGQGPEFLIYFQGTGAADDSGLPNDRFFAVRPEGSVSTLKIQRTERGDSAVYLCASWTSGTYEQYFGPGTRLTVT.

This chain connects TRBV11-2 to TRBJ1-5; D is possibly TRBD1 (6 bases). Germline CDR1 is SGHAT and CDR2 is FQNNGV. CDR3 length: 14 amino acids. Trimming removed 5 bases from V and 5 bases from J, with 13 bases in between. The CDR3: CASSHDRSDQPQHF. DNA of the CDR3: TGTGCCAGCAGCCATGACAGGAGCGATCAGCCCCAGCATTTT.

The rearrangement links TRBV2 to TRBJ1-2, with D hard to call. Germline-derived CDR1 and CDR2 are SNHLY and FYNNEI. V gave up 6 bases and J gave up 5 bases, with 16 bases separating them. The CDR3 has 14 residues. CDR3 sequence: CASSRALSRYGYTF. In nucleotides, the CDR3 is TGTGCCAGCAGCCGGGCCCTATCGCGGTATGGCTACACCTTC.

The genes are TRBV18 and TRBJ1-1, with D possibly being TRBD1 (6 bases). V lost 1 base and J 7 bases, leaving 13 bases between the germline ends. The CDR3 is 14 amino acids. Germline CDR1 is KGHSH and CDR2 is LQKENI. This CDR3 reads CASSPRGLGGEAFF. CDR3 nucleotide sequence: TGTGCCAGCTCACCACGAGGGCTAGGGGGTGAAGCTTTCTTT. Full variable domain (outside the CDR3, taken from reference TRBV18 and TRBJ1-1): NAGVMQNPRHLVRRRGQEARLRCSPMKGHSHVYWYRQLPEEGLKFMVYLQKENIIDESGMPKERFSAEFPKEGPSILRIQQVVRGDSAAYFCASSPRGLGGEAFFGQGTRLTVV.

The chain combines TRBV7-9 with TRBJ1-1; no clear D. Germline V gene lookup returns CDR1 SEHNR and CDR2 FQNEAQ (reference sequence). With 5 bases removed from V and 3 bases from J, the gap between germline ends came to 16 bases. This CDR3 is built from 15 residues. CDR3 in DNA: TGTGCCAGCAGCGGTAGTGGGAGACGGGACACTGAAGCTTTCTTT. The encoded protein is CASSGSGRRDTEAFF.

The genes are TRBV5-6 and TRBJ2-7, with 7 bases fitting TRBD1. In germline, CDR1 is SGHDT, CDR2 YYEEEE. This CDR3 region has 18 residues. Trimming cost V 2 bases and J 3 bases; bases outside gene matches: 17. The CDR3 loop is CASSLIRGPARRIYEQYF. The CDR3 coding sequence is TGTGCCAGCAGCTTAATTAGGGGGCCCGCTAGGCGGATCTACGAGCAGTACTTC.

The rearrangement joins TRBV6-1 to TRBJ1-5; D is perhaps TRBD1 (6 bases). Per the germline V gene, CDR1 is MNHNS and CDR2 is SASEGT. Trimming shortened V by 4 bases and J by 2 bases, and 15 bases separated the two germline ends. The CDR3 consists of 16 residues. Here the CDR3 reads CASSGGYWTGNQPQHF. In nucleotides, the CDR3 is TGTGCCAGCAGTGGTGGGTATTGGACAGGCAATCAGCCCCAGCATTTT.

The rearrangement links TRBV5-6 to TRBJ2-2; 12 bases align to TRBD2. CDR1 and CDR2 from the germline V gene are SGHDT and YYEEEE. V gave up 3 bases and J gave up 5 bases; unmatched junction bases: 5. This CDR3 region has 16 residues. The CDR3 is CASSWTSGIRTGELFF. Here the CDR3 DNA reads TGTGCCAGCAGCTGGACTAGCGGGATCAGGACCGGGGAGCTGTTTTTT.

The chain uses TRBV25-1 and TRBJ2-1, with TRBD2 matching over 13 bases. Germline CDR1 reads MGHDK; CDR2 reads SYGVNS. The V and J ends lost 2 bases and 14 bases, in that order; junction bases with no gene match: 6. This CDR3 spans 14 amino acids. DNA for the CDR3: TGTGCCAGCAGTGAAGTTGGACTAGCGGGAGTCGAGTTCTTC. Its translation is CASSEVGLAGVEFF.

The chain combines TRBV6-5 with TRBJ2-2; D is perhaps TRBD1 (6 bases). Trimming left V 5 bases short and J 4 bases short, with 11 bases between. The CDR3 runs 14 residues. Germline V lookup: CDR1 MNHEY, CDR2 SVGAGI. For the CDR3, the DNA is TGTGCCAGCAGTCCCGGACAGTCCACCGGGGAGCTGTTTTTT. Translating gives CASSPGQSTGELFF.

The rearrangement links TRBV4-1 to TRBJ1-5; perhaps TRBD1 as D (6 bases). Trimming pared 3 bases from V and 5 bases from J, leaving 20 bases between. The CDR3 loop spans 17 amino acids. Germline CDR1 MGHRA, CDR2 YSYEKL. The CDR3 here is CASSQARWGARDQPQHF. In DNA, the CDR3 is TGCGCCAGCAGCCAGGCCCGGTGGGGGGCTAGGGATCAGCCCCAGCATTTT.

This clone appeared a single time. Different DNA sequences within this sample yield the same CDR3. The chain has TRBV10-3 and TRBJ2-3; D remains unclear. The CDR3 extends over 13 amino acids. V dropped 0 bases and J dropped 4 bases, with 5 bases sitting between them. Germline-derived CDR1 and CDR2 are ENHRY and SYGVKD. CDR3 amino acids: CAISESRADTQYF. CDR3 bases: TGTGCCATCAGTGAGTCCCGAGCAGATACGCAGTATTTT.

V usage is TRBV18 and J usage is TRBJ1-3; no definite D call. The V gene's germline CDR1 is KGHSH and CDR2 LQKENI. The CDR3 is made up of 16 amino acids. Trimming took off 2 bases at V and 0 bases at J, with 11 bases between the two ends. The CDR3 region has the DNA TGTGCCAGCTCACCAAAAGGTGTGGTCTCTGGAAACACCATATATTTT. Translated: CASSPKGVVSGNTIYF. Full variable domain (remainder filled in from reference TRBV18 and TRBJ1-3): NAGVMQNPRHLVRRRGQEARLRCSPMKGHSHVYWYRQLPEEGLKFMVYLQKENIIDESGMPKERFSAEFPKEGPSILRIQQVVRGDSAAYFCASSPKGVVSGNTIYFGEGSWLTVV.

This chain links TRBV29-1 with TRBJ1-2; no reliable D call. The V gene's germline CDR1 is SQVTM and CDR2 ANQGSEA. There are 11 residues in the CDR3. Trimming pared 4 bases from V and 4 bases from J, leaving 7 bases between. DNA of the CDR3: TGCAGCGTTGGGGGATCCTATGGCTACACCTTC. Translating it yields CSVGGSYGYTF. The whole variable domain, filled in from reference TRBV29-1 and TRBJ1-2, reads SAVISQKPSRDICQRGTSLTIQCQVDSQVTMMFWYRQQPGQSLTLIATANQGSEATYESGFVIDKFPISRPNLTFSTLTVSNMSPEDSSIYLCSVGGSYGYTFGSGTRLTVV.

V and J are TRBV18 and TRBJ2-1, with 11 nucleotides matching TRBD2. Germline values: CDR1 KGHSH, CDR2 LQKENI. Trimming took 1 base from V and 0 from J; bases not matched to a gene: 2. This CDR3 spans 17 amino acids. The CDR3 loop reads CASSPLGLAGSYNEQFF. The CDR3 region has the DNA TGTGCCAGCTCACCACTCGGACTAGCGGGCTCCTACAATGAGCAGTTCTTC.

The CDR3 region has the DNA TGTGCCAGCAGCCCGGGGACAGGGTGGTCCAATGAGCAGTTCTTC. Translated: CASSPGTGWSNEQFF. The rearrangement joins TRBV5-4 to TRBJ2-1, with 9 bases matching TRBD1. This CDR3 is 15 amino acids long. The germline CDR1 and CDR2 sequences are SGHNT and YYREEE (reference sequence). V gave up 4 bases and J gave up 6 bases; unmatched junction bases: 8.

V is TRBV28 and J is TRBJ2-3, with D unclear. Germline lookup yields CDR1 MDHEN and CDR2 SYDVKM. This CDR3 has 12 residues. Trimming stripped 3 bases from V and 3 bases from J, with 4 bases between. The DNA for the CDR3 is TGTGCCAGCAGTTTCGATACAGATACGCAGTATTTT. It specifies CASSFDTDTQYF. Full variable domain (outside the CDR3, taken from reference TRBV28 and TRBJ2-3): DVKVTQSSRYLVKRTGEKVFLECVQDMDHENMFWYRQDPGLGLRLIYFSYDVKMKEKGDIPEGYSVSREKKERFSLILESASTNQTSMYLCASSFDTDTQYFGPGTRLTVL.

This clone occurred a few times. V and J are TRBV4-2 and TRBJ1-3; 9 bases fit TRBD1. The V segment lost 0 bases and the J segment 0 bases; nucleotides outside the gene matches: 3. The CDR3 has 17 residues. Germline V gene lookup returns CDR1 LGHNA and CDR2 YNFKEQ. The CDR3 DNA follows: TGTGCCAGCAGCCAAGATCGGGGACAGGGCTCTGGAAACACCATATATTTT. Amino acids: CASSQDRGQGSGNTIYF.

The J gene is TRBJ2-7, the V gene TRBV2, with 7 nucleotides matching TRBD2. CDR1 and CDR2 (germline): SNHLY, FYNNEI. V shed 7 bases and J 0 bases; nucleotides not matched to a gene: 6. The CDR3 length is 14 residues. CDR3 in DNA: TGTGCCAGCATCGGCGGGGGTAGCTCCTACGAGCAGTACTTC. Residues: CASIGGGSSYEQYF. Full variable domain (missing parts from reference TRBV2 and TRBJ2-7): EPEVTQTPSHQVTQMGQEVILRCVPISNHLYFYWYRQILGQKVEFLVSFYNNEISEKSEIFDDQFSVERPDGSNFTLKIRSTKLEDSAMYFCASIGGGSSYEQYFGPGTRLTVT.